Presented here are 9 T cell receptor beta chains from one specimen sequenced in a study of T cells in Graves' hyperthyroidism and ophthalmopathy (dated by TCRdb to between 2018 and 2021). Libraries came from multiplex PCR. Sequencing relied on an Illumina HiSeq 2000. The TCR beta CDR3 regions were amplified from the RNA transcripts. The TCR CDR3 was subjected to a first round of RT-PCR using the HTBI primer set and the Qiagen OneStep RT-PCR kit. TCRdb's own reprocessing of the public reads used fastp at Q25 and MiXCR and kept productive beta chains. CDR3 protein sequences are deduplicated, and each keeps its most common genes and DNA. The sample data list about 250,000 distinct CDR3 sequences, and roughly 22% of these were observed just once. Of the sample, over 55% falls within the top ten clones. Sequencing input: blood. Receptors originate from a man aged 25-45 years with Graves' ophthalmopathy.

The CDR3 sequence: CASSLLRRGGSGELFF. The CDR3 DNA is TGTGCCAGCAGTCTCCTCCGTCGGGGCGGGAGCGGGGAGCTGTTTTTT. The chain is built from TRBV28 and TRBJ2-2, with 7 bases identical to TRBD2. The CDR3 totals 16 residues. V lost 5 bases and J lost 7; bases outside the gene matches: 13. Germline V gene sequence: CDR1 MDHEN, CDR2 SYDVKM.

V and J are TRBV4-2 and TRBJ2-1; 9 bases match TRBD2. V shed 0 bases and J 6 bases; nucleotides not matched to a gene: 6. The germline CDR1 and CDR2 sequences are LGHNA and YNFKEQ. The CDR3 length is 16 residues. CDR3 in DNA: TGTGCCAGCAGCCAAGAGGGGACTAGCAAGAGCAATGAGCAGTTCTTC. Encoded protein: CASSQEGTSKSNEQFF.

This clonotype was detected only a few times. J is TRBJ1-6 and V is TRBV28; tentative D call: TRBD1 (6 bases). Deletions cut 7 bases from V and 7 bases from J, with 11 bases between. The V gene's germline CDR1 is MDHEN and CDR2 SYDVKM. The CDR3 consists of 13 residues. In DNA form, the CDR3 reads TGTGCCAGCATTACAGGGTGGAATTCACCCCTCCACTTT. Its protein is CASITGWNSPLHF.

The chain couples TRBV10-1 to TRBJ1-1; tentatively, D is TRBD1 (6 bases). The V gene lost 3 bases and the J gene lost 4 bases, with 15 bases spanning the gap. Germline V lookup: CDR1 WNHNN, CDR2 SYGVQD (reference sequence). CDR3 length: 15 residues. The CDR3 sequence is CASSDGGLGGTEAFF. The CDR3 bases are TGCGCCAGCAGTGATGGGGGGCTTGGGGGCACTGAAGCTTTCTTT.

The sample holds a few counts of this clonotype. This chain connects TRBV11-3 to TRBJ2-7; D perhaps matches TRBD2 (6 bases). Germline V gene sequence: CDR1 SGHNT, CDR2 YENEEA. The ends were cut back, 5 bases at V and 6 bases at J, with 17 bases in the middle. The CDR3 totals 14 residues. The CDR3: CASSRPGVPLEQYF. CDR3 DNA: TGTGCCAGCAGCCGGCCGGGAGTACCCCTCGAGCAGTACTTC.

The V call is TRBV14, the J call TRBJ2-5, with 12 positions matching TRBD2. The germline V gene encodes CDR1 SGHDN and CDR2 FVKESK. V was pared by 1 base and J by 7 bases, with 4 bases of the junction left unmatched. This CDR3 is built from 15 residues. The CDR3 region is CASSQGLAGAGTQYF. The DNA for the CDR3 is TGTGCCAGCAGCCAAGGACTAGCGGGAGCGGGGACCCAGTACTTC.

This clonotype has only a few counts. The chain couples TRBV19 to TRBJ2-1; 8 bases fit TRBD2. The V and J ends lost 5 bases and 8 bases, in that order; junction bases with no gene match: 14. The CDR3 runs to 16 residues. CDR1 is LNHDA and CDR2 is SQIVND in the germline V gene (reference sequence). This CDR3 reads CASSSQPGLETDEQFF. The CDR3 DNA reads as TGTGCCAGTAGTTCCCAGCCGGGACTAGAAACGGATGAGCAGTTCTTC.

V is TRBV30 and J is TRBJ2-7; 7 bases agree with TRBD2. The germline gives CDR1 GTSNPN, CDR2 SVGIG (reference sequence). This CDR3 is 12 amino acids long. V shed 5 bases and J 0 bases; nucleotides not matched to a gene: 1. The CDR3 DNA sequence: TGTGCCTGGCAGCGGGACTCCTACGAGCAGTACTTC. It codes for CAWQRDSYEQYF.

The CDR3 DNA sequence: TGTGCCAGCAGTTGGTTTTCTTCCGGACTACATTCCCGAGAGACCCAGTACTTC. Encoded protein: CASSWFSSGLHSRETQYF. The chain employs TRBV27 and TRBJ2-5; possible D gene TRBD2, 6 bases. The CDR3 length is 18 residues. Germline lookup yields CDR1 MNHEY and CDR2 SMNVEV (reference sequence). V was pared by 4 bases and J by 4 bases, with 25 bases between.